This T cell receptor (beta chain) was retrieved from a study of beta chain features in type 1 diabetes. The wider study: There was similarity between patients and healthy donors in age, gender and cell yields. Regarding the study as a whole: For Type 1 diabetes patients, all four CD4+ subsets carried TCRB CDR3s that were moderately but significantly shorter. Patients with type 1 diabetes showed fewer VDJ junction insertions and more deletions.

In regard to this clone: Its antigen is undetermined.

Isolated RNA was reverse transcribed in full, so expressed TCRB transcripts were sequenced. TCRdb's table, derived via immunoSEQ multiplex PCR, lists solely in-frame clones and lacks some. The sample yields 250,000 to 350,000 clones, 13% to 15% seen once. CD45RO/CCR7/CD25/CD127/CD95/CD27 staining was used to isolate CD4+ naive, central memory, regulatory and stem cell-like memory cells by sorting. Trimming shortened V by 3 bases and J by 1 base, and 18 bases separated the two germline ends. Germline CDR1 reads SNHLY; CDR2 reads FYNNEI. This CDR3 contains 18 residues. Sequenced: naive CD4+ T cells from blood. This rearrangement joins TRBV2 to TRBJ1-4; no definite D call. This TCR was recovered from a man aged 25-45 years with type 1 diabetes. CDR3 sequence reads: CASSDRLVRTGTNEKLFF. CDR3 in DNA: TGTGCCAGCAGTGATAGGCTGGTGAGAACGGGAACTAATGAAAAACTGTTTTTT.